The entry below describes one TCR beta chain. The V gene lost 4 bases and the J gene lost 3 bases, with 21 bases spanning the gap. Per the germline V gene, CDR1 is SGHNT and CDR2 is YENEEA. The length of the CDR3 is 18 residues. These data come from a study of blood T cell repertoires in COVID-19. Study-level background: Donors in the United States, Italy and Spain gave samples during acute or convalescent COVID-19.

Repertoires were generated with immunoSEQ multiplex PCR, while TCRdb's copy carries only in-frame clones and drops some. The table shows more than 40,000 clones, with 85% to 90% occurring only once. The chain uses TRBV11-3 and TRBJ2-2; possibly TRBD2 for D (5 bases). Sequencing input: PBMCs or T cells enriched from blood (not recorded which). The sequence derives from a woman between 45 and 60 years old who had recovered from COVID-19. CDR3 nucleotide sequence: TGTGCCAGCAGCTCCACGCTGGTGGGCGGGCGCTACACCGGGGAGCTGTTTTTT. Translating it yields CASSSTLVGGRYTGELFF. Complete variable domain (other parts from reference TRBV11-3 and TRBJ2-2): EAGVVQSPRYKIIEKKQPVAFWCNPISGHNTLYWYLQNLGQGPELLIRYENEEAVDDSQLPKDRFSAERLKGVDSTLKIQPAELGDSAVYLCASSSTLVGGRYTGELFFGEGSRLTVL.